A selection of T cell receptor beta chains follows, all from one sample in a study of T-cell reconstitution after alpha-beta-depleted transplantation in children. TCRdb reprocessed the PCR reads via MiXCR and lists one record per CDR3 protein. The sample lists about 580,000 distinct CDR3 sequences, about 23% occurring once. The sequences come from PBMCs, mostly from graft donor cells, collected 360 days after TCRalphabeta/CD19-depleted stem cell transplant. Source of these receptors: a boy in the first two years of life who had a stem cell transplant for acute myeloid leukemia, so the T cells may come from the graft donor. Each CDR3 is given with its conserved first and last residue. Fields, in order: clone size, D gene, J gene, V gene, CDR3 protein, CDR3 DNA. The D gene is left open where the match is weak. Only part of the rows carry a size: once, few, many, or a class if the clone is expanded.

>many|.|TRBJ2-3|TRBV12-3/TRBV12-4
CASSTGPHTQYF
TGTGCCAGCAGTACCGGGCCACATACGCAGTATTTT
>many|.|TRBJ2-5|TRBV18
CASSPPPGRVQETQYF
TGTGCCAGCTCACCACCCCCCGGACGGGTTCAAGAGACCCAGTACTTC
>.|.|TRBJ1-4|TRBV12-3/TRBV12-4
CASRYTGNEKLFF
TGTGCCAGCAGGTACACCGGTAATGAAAAACTGTTTTTT
>few|.|TRBJ2-5|TRBV5-1
CASRQGHTQETQYF
TGCGCCAGCAGACAAGGACACACCCAAGAGACCCAGTACTTC
>.|.|TRBJ1-2|TRBV27
CASSFGLDVSYGYTF
TGTGCCAGCAGTTTCGGGTTGGACGTCTCCTATGGCTACACCTTC
>few|TRBD2|TRBJ2-3|TRBV11-2
CASSLGSLAGAYTDTQYF
TGTGCCAGCAGCTTAGGGTCCCTAGCGGGGGCCTACACAGATACGCAGTATTTT
>many|.|TRBJ2-1|TRBV6-6
CASRGYNEQFF
TGTGCCAGCCGGGGGTACAATGAGCAGTTCTTC
>many|.|TRBJ2-3|TRBV20-1
CSATGRSTDTQYF
TGCAGTGCTACGGGACGGTCCACAGATACGCAGTATTTT
>.|.|TRBJ1-6|TRBV20-1
CSAREGGASYNSPLHF
TGCAGTGCTAGAGAGGGAGGGGCATCCTATAATTCACCCCTCCACTTT
>.|.|TRBJ1-5|TRBV20-1
CSARSGDRGNQPQHF
TGCAGTGCTAGATCTGGGGATCGGGGCAATCAGCCCCAGCATTTT
>few|TRBD1|TRBJ1-2|TRBV20-1
CSALPGQGLLRTYTF
TGCAGTGCGTTACCGGGACAGGGTCTTTTGAGGACCTACACCTTC
>many|.|TRBJ2-7|TRBV30
CAWSTFLFSPWGNYEQYF
TGTGCCTGGAGTACCTTCCTCTTCTCCCCGTGGGGGAACTACGAGCAGTACTTC
>few|TRBD1|TRBJ2-7|TRBV7-9
CASSLPGTGHHEQYF
TGTGCCAGCAGCTTACCCGGGACAGGGCACCACGAGCAGTACTTC
>many|.|TRBJ1-1|TRBV7-9
CASGRTSYTEAFF
TGTGCCAGCGGCCGTACCTCATACACTGAAGCTTTCTTT
>.|.|TRBJ1-1|TRBV12-3/TRBV12-4
CASSLTARGTEAFF
TGTGCCAGCAGTTTAACAGCGAGGGGCACTGAAGCTTTCTTT
>.|TRBD1|TRBJ2-2|TRBV5-1
CASSSSRTGGGTGELFF
TGCGCCAGCAGCTCTAGCCGAACAGGGGGCGGCACCGGGGAGCTGTTTTTT
>many|TRBD1|TRBJ2-1|TRBV20-1
CSARETGNRGNEQFF
TGCAGTGCTAGGGAGACAGGGAACCGGGGCAATGAGCAGTTCTTC
>many|.|TRBJ2-5|TRBV20-1
CSARFRETQYF
TGCAGTGCTAGATTCCGGGAGACCCAGTACTTC
>many|.|TRBJ2-6|TRBV9
CASSVDSLWFSGANVLTF
TGTGCCAGCAGCGTCGACTCCCTTTGGTTCTCTGGGGCCAACGTCCTGACTTTC
>.|.|TRBJ2-7|TRBV27
CASSTHPAYEQYF
TGTGCCAGCAGCACCCACCCTGCCTACGAGCAGTACTTC
>few|TRBD1|TRBJ2-1|TRBV4-2
CASSQVDQGDNEQFF
TGTGCCAGCAGCCAAGTGGATCAGGGGGACAATGAGCAGTTCTTC
>many|TRBD1|TRBJ2-2|TRBV6-1
CASRDRSTGELFF
TGTGCCAGCAGGGACAGGTCCACCGGGGAGCTGTTTTTT
>.|.|TRBJ2-1|TRBV20-1
CSARFAGVLNEQFF
TGCAGTGCTAGGTTCGCAGGGGTATTGAATGAGCAGTTCTTC
>few|.|TRBJ2-5|TRBV29-1
CSGVIRSRETQYF
TGCAGCGGTGTGATTCGAAGCAGAGAGACCCAGTACTTC
>few|.|TRBJ2-1|TRBV15
CATSRDGDEQFF
TGTGCCACCAGCAGAGACGGGGATGAGCAGTTCTTC
>once|.|TRBJ2-7|TRBV5-1
CASREQDYEQYF
TGCGCCAGCAGAGAGCAAGACTACGAGCAGTACTTC
>.|.|TRBJ1-1|TRBV7-9
CASSLEAGPPEAFF
TGTGCCAGCAGCTTAGAGGCAGGGCCCCCTGAAGCTTTCTTT
>.|.|TRBJ2-3|TRBV4-2
CASSQDFWLDTQYF
TGTGCCAGCAGCCAAGATTTTTGGCTCGATACGCAGTATTTT
>few|.|TRBJ1-2|TRBV20-1
CSASGFLRGGYTF
TGCAGTGCTAGTGGGTTTTTGAGGGGCGGCTACACCTTC
>.|TRBD1|TRBJ2-5|TRBV20-1
CSASKVDRDRGGAPKETQYF
TGCAGTGCTAGCAAAGTGGACCGGGACAGGGGAGGGGCCCCCAAAGAGACCCAGTACTTC
>few|.|TRBJ2-5|TRBV20-1
CSARVIETQYF
TGCAGTGCTAGAGTTATAGAGACCCAGTACTTC
>.|.|TRBJ2-1|TRBV24-1
CATTSPNSNEQFF
TGTGCCACCACCAGCCCCAATAGTAATGAGCAGTTCTTC
>many|.|TRBJ1-2|TRBV12-3/TRBV12-4
CASTRVEGLSYTF
TGTGCCAGCACCCGTGTGGAGGGTTTGAGCTACACCTTC
>many|TRBD2|TRBJ2-1|TRBV5-1
CASSLLEAGGPNEQFF
TGCGCCAGCAGCTTGTTAGAAGCGGGGGGGCCCAATGAGCAGTTCTTC
>.|.|TRBJ2-7|TRBV20-1
CSARNPLGDYEQYF
TGCAGTGCTAGAAACCCCCTAGGGGACTACGAGCAGTACTTC
>.|TRBD2|TRBJ2-5|TRBV7-2
CASSFRLAGDLPETQYF
TGTGCCAGCAGCTTTCGACTAGCGGGGGACCTCCCTGAGACCCAGTACTTC